This TCR beta chain was sequenced in a study of blood T cell repertoires in COVID-19. The CDR3 loop spans 12 amino acids. The germline V and J ends were trimmed by 6 bases and 3 bases, with 8 bases remaining between them. CDR1 and CDR2 (germline): ENHRY, SYGVKD. Libraries were prepared by immunoSEQ multiplex PCR; TCRdb keeps only in-frame clonotypes and omits some of them. The table records 130,000 or so clones, roughly 89% of them present only once. The sequenced material came from PBMCs or T cells enriched from blood (not recorded which). The chain is built from TRBV10-3 and TRBJ1-2, with D maybe TRBD1 (6 bases). This clonotype was sampled from a woman in her twenties or thirties who had recovered from COVID-19. The CDR3 loop is CAISPGDYGYTF. The CDR3 region has the DNA TGTGCCATCAGCCCAGGGGACTATGGCTACACCTTC.